This T cell receptor (beta chain) was captured by sequencing in a study of prognosis after radiotherapy for stage I lung cancer. Study-wide context: The patients comprised 13 men and a handful of women, spanning ages about 53 to 90 and having a median of 74.5 years.

CDR1 and CDR2 from the germline V gene are SQVTM and ANQGSEA. Unmatched junction bases numbered 0, after V lost 4 bases and J lost 7 bases. The CDR3 consists of 11 residues. This clonotype was observed at least ten times. Two-round multiplex PCR amplified TCR beta CDR3 from genomic DNA. Every TRBV and TRBJ gene had its own specific primer in first-round PCR. TCRdb independently ran MiXCR on the multiplex PCR reads; one entry per CDR3 protein. The sample has about 34,000 distinct CDR3 sequences; roughly a third are singletons. Source: PBMCs, taken before or after stereotactic body radiation therapy (not recorded which). The chain combines TRBV29-1 with TRBJ1-2, with 10 nucleotides matching TRBD1. The clonotype comes from a donor aged 50 or older with non-small cell lung cancer. The CDR3 is CSVGTGGGYTF. For the CDR3, the DNA is TGCAGCGTTGGGACAGGGGGTGGCTACACCTTC.